The rows below give T cell receptor beta chains drawn from one sample of a study of blood T cells in healthy people across ages. TCRdb reanalysed the 5' RACE reads using MiXCR and keeps one entry per CDR3 protein. The data contain around 1.5 million distinct CDR3 sequences, around 55% of them singletons. Sequenced material: blood. These receptors were taken from a man between 18 and 35 years old in good health. Each CDR3 is given with its conserved first and last residue. D genes are given only for firm matches. For some rows the clone size is stated as once, few or many, or as a class when expanded; others skip it.

TRBV28	-	TRBJ2-7	-	TGTGCCAGCGCCTCCGACAACTCCTACGAGCAGTACTTC	CASASDNSYEQYF
TRBV3-1	-	TRBJ2-7	-	TGTGCCAGCAGCCAAGTAGAACGCGAGCAGTACTTC	CASSQVEREQYF
TRBV4-3	few	TRBJ2-5	-	TGCGCCAGCAGCGCCTATAACCTGGGCGGTGAGACCCAGTACTTC	CASSAYNLGGETQYF
TRBV29-1	few	TRBJ1-4	-	TGCAGCGCCGCCCGAGAAAAACTGTTTTTT	CSAAREKLFF
TRBV7-9	-	TRBJ2-7	-	TGTGCCAGCAGCCTAGCGTTTCAGGGACCTTACGAGCAGTACTTC	CASSLAFQGPYEQYF
TRBV9	-	TRBJ2-5	-	TGTGCCAGCAGCGTAGGGGATGGGGAGACCCAGTACTTC	CASSVGDGETQYF
TRBV6-5	many	TRBJ1-2	-	TGTGCCAGCAGTCCAGCCGTTGCCTCGTCCACCTATGGCTACACCTTC	CASSPAVASSTYGYTF
TRBV27	-	TRBJ2-2	-	TGTGCCAGCAGTCGCCATAACACCGGGGAGCTGTTTTTT	CASSRHNTGELFF
TRBV14	-	TRBJ1-4	-	TGTGCCAGCAGCCAAGAAGGGGGGGGTGAAAAACTGTTTTTT	CASSQEGGGEKLFF
TRBV25-1	-	TRBJ2-7	-	TGTGCCAGCAGTTTGACAGCCCTTGTAGGCGAGCAGTACTTC	CASSLTALVGEQYF
TRBV4-1	once	TRBJ2-2	TRBD2	TGCGCCAGCAGCCAAGGGAGGGGACTAGCGGTTCTCAAGGGTACCGGGGAGCTGTTTTTT	CASSQGRGLAVLKGTGELFF
TRBV20-1	few	TRBJ1-2	-	TGCAGTGCTACCCCAGGGGGCTACACCTTC	CSATPGGYTF
TRBV24-1	-	TRBJ2-3	-	TGTGCCACCAGTGTAAGCACAGATACGCAGTATTTT	CATSVSTDTQYF
TRBV29-1	-	TRBJ1-2	-	TGCAGCGTTGAAGGGATTTTTGGCTACACCTTC	CSVEGIFGYTF
TRBV4-1	-	TRBJ2-1	-	TGCGCCAGCAGCCAAGAGCCGGACTTCAGCTACGAGCAGTTCTTC	CASSQEPDFSYEQFF
TRBV7-2	-	TRBJ1-1	-	TGTGCCAGCAGCTTAGTCAGTCGGTGGGACACTGAAGCTTTCTTT	CASSLVSRWDTEAFF
TRBV27	-	TRBJ2-4	-	TGTGCCAGCAGTTTATCGGCAGAGAACATTCAGTACTTC	CASSLSAENIQYF